A single T cell receptor beta chain is shown here with its context. What it binds is not known. The sample belongs to a study of early stage breast cancer tumors. Study at large: Most invasive tumors, about 70% of the 16, were ER+/PR+/HER2-. Among around twelve ER+/PR+/HER2- tumors, eight were ductal, four lobular. Study-level points and caveats: Enriched TCRB sequences shared across patients were mostly commonly generated sequences.

V was clipped by 3 bases and J by 13 bases, with 16 bases between them. Per the germline V gene, CDR1 is GTSNPN and CDR2 is SVGIG (reference sequence). The CDR3 covers 12 residues. Each sample had two DNA replicates, roughly 0.5 ug blood or roughly 1.5 ug tissue. Some clones are missing from TCRdb's copy, which holds only in-frame ones; the method was immunoSEQ multiplex PCR. The table lists fewer than 75,000 clones, roughly 80% of them singletons. The source is a person aged 25 to 45 with breast cancer. Sequenced input: blood. This chain connects TRBV30 to TRBJ2-1; no firm D call. The CDR3 loop reads CAWSEPGAQQFF. The CDR3, as DNA: TGTGCCTGGAGCGAGCCAGGAGCCCAACAGTTCTTC.